This note documents a single T cell receptor beta chain sequence. Its antigen is not identified. The CDR3 loop spans 15 amino acids. Trimming cost V 5 bases and J 2 bases, with 13 bases left between them. From germline, CDR1 is MNHEY and CDR2 SVGAGI. This specimen comes from a study of cytomegalovirus exposure and HLA in healthy donors. General observations from the study: Later analysis indicated greater clonal expansion among HLA-associated TCR beta chains than among equally common other chains.

PCR involved 60 Vbeta and 13 Jbeta primers. Libraries were prepared by immunoSEQ multiplex PCR; TCRdb keeps only in-frame clonotypes and omits some of them. Here the sample spans about 52,000 clones, 55% to 65% being singletons. This clonotype was sampled from a human donor in good health. The specimen was PBMCs. The rearrangement links TRBV6-5 to TRBJ1-5; D might be TRBD1 (6 bases). The CDR3 sequence: CASSPRGKGNQPQHF. In DNA form, the CDR3 reads TGTGCCAGCAGTCCCAGGGGAAAGGGCAATCAGCCCCAGCATTTT.